This T cell receptor beta chain was captured by sequencing in a study of T cell responses to AZD1222 COVID-19 vaccine. This clone was observed a handful of times. The antigen is undetermined. The study, taken as a whole, reports: Among AZD1222 vaccinees, only six were seropositive at baseline.

Assay: immunoSEQ multiplex PCR; the TCRdb copy retains only in-frame clones and omits some. This sample yields 110,000 or so clones, of which around 87% are seen a single time; 4.4% belongs to the top ten. V lost 0 bases to trimming and J lost 2 bases, with 8 bases between them. The CDR3 is made up of 14 amino acids. CDR1 and CDR2 (germline): MNHEY, SVGEGT. This rearrangement joins TRBV6-2 or TRBV6-3 to TRBJ2-7; the D is unclear. Specimen: peripheral blood, collected 28 days after the second AZD1222 dose. The clonotype was recovered from an adult who received the AZD1222 COVID-19 vaccine. CDR3 sequence (DNA): TGTGCCAGCAGTTACTCAGGCAGAACCTACGAGCAGTACTTC. It is translated as CASSYSGRTYEQYF.